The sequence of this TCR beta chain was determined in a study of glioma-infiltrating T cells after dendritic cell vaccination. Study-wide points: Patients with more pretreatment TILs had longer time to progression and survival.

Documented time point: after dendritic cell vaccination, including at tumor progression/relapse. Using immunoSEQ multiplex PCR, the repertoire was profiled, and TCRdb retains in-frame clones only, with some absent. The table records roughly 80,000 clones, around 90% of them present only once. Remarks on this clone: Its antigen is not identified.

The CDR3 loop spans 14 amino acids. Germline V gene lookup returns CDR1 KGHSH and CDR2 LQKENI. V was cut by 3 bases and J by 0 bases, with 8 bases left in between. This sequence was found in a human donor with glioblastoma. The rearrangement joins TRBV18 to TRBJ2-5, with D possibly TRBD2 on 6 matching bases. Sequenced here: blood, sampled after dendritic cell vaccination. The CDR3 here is CASSPVADQETQYF. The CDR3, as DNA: TGTGCCAGCTCACCTGTAGCGGACCAAGAGACCCAGTACTTC.